The 17 T cell receptor beta chains below were found in one sample sequenced in a study of PD-L1 blockade in urothelial cancer. TCRdb's table, derived via immunoSEQ multiplex PCR, lists solely in-frame clones and lacks some. The sample lists about 44,000 clones, around 82% occurring once. The source material was PBMCs, sampled around atezolizumab (anti-PD-L1) treatment. These TCRs come from a man in his 70s with urothelial cancer.

The gene calls are TRBV5-4 and TRBJ1-2; TRBD1 matches at 8 bases. The CDR3 runs to 14 residues. With 2 bases clipped from V and 4 bases from J, the junction kept 4 bases outside the gene matches. The germline V gene encodes CDR1 SGHNT and CDR2 YYREEE (reference sequence). The CDR3 sequence: CASSFGQGAYGYTF. Written as DNA, the CDR3 is TGTGCCAGCAGCTTCGGACAGGGCGCCTATGGCTACACCTTC.

The chain combines TRBV11-1 with TRBJ1-1; D unresolved. Germline V gives CDR1 SGHAT, CDR2 FQDESV (reference sequence). This CDR3 is built from 14 residues. V lost 1 base and J 1 base, leaving 7 bases between the germline ends. The CDR3 DNA sequence: TGTGCCAGCAGCTTAGGAGCAGGGAACACTGAAGCTTTCTTT. Its protein is CASSLGAGNTEAFF.

The J gene is TRBJ1-2, the V gene TRBV7-2, with unresolved D. Germline V lookup: CDR1 SGHTA, CDR2 FQGNSA. The CDR3 totals 13 residues. V was trimmed by 1 base and J by 2 bases, leaving 5 bases between them. In DNA, the CDR3 is TGTGCCAGCAGCTTAGGAGGAAACTATGGCTACACCTTC. It codes for CASSLGGNYGYTF.

This sequence joins TRBV7-8 and TRBJ1-6, with a tentative D call TRBD1 (6 bases). The CDR3 totals 15 residues. V was shortened by 0 bases and J by 10 bases, with 13 bases between the two germline ends. Germline assignment: CDR1 SGHVS and CDR2 FQNEAQ. CDR3 sequence reads: CASSLAGGGGSPLHF. CDR3 nucleotides: TGTGCCAGCAGCTTAGCCGGAGGGGGGGGATCACCCCTCCACTTT. The full variable domain, its missing parts supplied by reference TRBV7-8 and TRBJ1-6, is GAGVSQSPRYKVAKRGQDVALRCDPISGHVSLFWYQQALGQGPEFLTYFQNEAQLDKSGLPSDRFFAERPEGSVSTLKIQRTQQEDSAVYLCASSLAGGGGSPLHFGNGTRLTVT.

V usage is TRBV5-1 and J usage is TRBJ1-1, with D maybe TRBD1 (6 bases). The CDR3 has 14 residues. Germline CDR1 and CDR2: SGHRS and YFSETQ. V was clipped by 4 bases and J by 5 bases, with 15 bases between them. The CDR3 is CASSGTTGGTEAFF. Written as DNA, the CDR3 is TGCGCCAGCAGCGGGACAACGGGAGGAACTGAAGCTTTCTTT. Supplemented by reference TRBV5-1 and TRBJ1-1, the full variable domain reads KAGVTQTPRYLIKTRGQQVTLSCSPISGHRSVSWYQQTPGQGLQFLFEYFSETQRNKGNFPGRFSGRQFSNSRSEMNVSTLELGDSALYLCASSGTTGGTEAFFGQGTRLTVV.

The count of this clone is one. V gene TRBV28 combines with J gene TRBJ2-5, with TRBD1 as a possible D gene (6 bases). V was clipped by 3 bases and J by 5 bases, with 10 bases between them. This CDR3 comprises 13 residues. The germline V gene has CDR1 MDHEN and CDR2 SYDVKM. The CDR3 nucleotides read TGTGCCAGCAGTTTCCCAGGGGTCGAGACCCAGTACTTC. Translating gives CASSFPGVETQYF.

This chain joins TRBV11-1 and TRBJ2-5, with 7 bases matching TRBD1. With 8 bases clipped from V and 2 bases from J, the junction kept 8 bases outside the gene matches. The CDR3 covers 14 residues. Germline loops: CDR1 SGHAT, CDR2 FQDESV (reference sequence). DNA of the CDR3: TGTGCCAGCTCGAACCGGGACAGACAAGAGACCCAGTACTTC. It codes for CASSNRDRQETQYF.

The V and J genes are TRBV18 and TRBJ2-5; D might be TRBD2 (6 bases). The CDR3 has 15 residues. The V end lost 3 bases, the J end lost 0 bases, and 11 bases lay between the germline ends. CDR1 is KGHSH and CDR2 is LQKENI in the germline V gene. CDR3 nucleotides: TGTGCCAGCTCACCTGGCATAGCGGACCAAGAGACCCAGTACTTC. It is translated as CASSPGIADQETQYF.

The chain recombines TRBV18 with TRBJ1-4; D remains ambiguous. Trimming cost V 3 bases and J 6 bases, with 14 bases left between them. The CDR3 is 15 residues long. Germline V gene data show CDR1 as KGHSH and CDR2 as LQKENI. This CDR3 reads CASSPTGGWDEKLFF. The CDR3 coding sequence is TGTGCCAGCTCACCGACCGGAGGGTGGGATGAAAAACTGTTTTTT.

The sample holds one count of this clone. The chain recombines TRBV5-1 with TRBJ2-5; D may be TRBD2 (6 bases). The ends were cut back, 0 bases at V and 4 bases at J, with 13 bases in the middle. This CDR3 has 15 residues. Looked up from germline, CDR1 is SGHRS and CDR2 is YFSETQ. Here the CDR3 reads CASSLGGGFTETQYF. The DNA for the CDR3 is TGCGCCAGCAGCTTGGGGGGAGGCTTTACAGAGACCCAGTACTTC.

This clone has only one observation. The J gene is TRBJ1-1, the V gene TRBV6-5, with D uncertain. Germline CDR1 reads MNHEY; CDR2 reads SVGAGI. V was pared by 3 bases and J by 1 base, with 9 bases between. The CDR3 loop spans 14 amino acids. The CDR3 nucleotides read TGTGCCAGCAGTTATGAACAGCAGAACACTGAAGCTTTCTTT. Amino acid sequence: CASSYEQQNTEAFF.

The J gene is TRBJ2-5, the V gene TRBV7-2, with 7 bases matching TRBD1. Trimming cost V 3 bases and J 5 bases; bases outside gene matches: 6. CDR1 SGHTA and CDR2 FQGNSA come from the germline V gene. This CDR3 is built from 14 residues. CDR3 nucleotide sequence: TGTGCCAGCAGCTTGGGACAGTCCCCGGAGACCCAGTACTTC. Its translation is CASSLGQSPETQYF.

This chain joins TRBV7-2 and TRBJ1-1, with D unresolved. Per the germline V gene, CDR1 is SGHTA and CDR2 is FQGNSA. V dropped 5 bases and J dropped 5 bases, with 12 bases sitting between them. The CDR3 loop spans 13 amino acids. The CDR3 DNA reads as TGTGCCAGCAGCACCCACAGCGGGACTGAAGCTTTCTTT. Amino acid sequence: CASSTHSGTEAFF.

This clone was seen once. This chain links TRBV19 with TRBJ1-5; TRBD1 might be the D (6 bases). The germline V gene has CDR1 LNHDA and CDR2 SQIVND (reference sequence). V lost 5 bases to trimming and J lost 3 bases, with 11 bases between them. The CDR3 spans 14 residues. The CDR3 coding sequence is TGTGCCAGTAGTTCTGGACAGTTCAATCAGCCCCAGCATTTT. It encodes CASSSGQFNQPQHF.

V and J are TRBV6-1 and TRBJ2-5; the match to TRBD2 covers 10 bases. Germline V gives CDR1 MNHNS, CDR2 SASEGT. The CDR3 has 17 amino acids. V shed 0 bases, J shed 1 base, and the junction held 5 bases outside the gene matches. CDR3 coding DNA: TGTGCCAGCAGTGAAGCGGCGTCTAGCGGGAGCCAAGAGACCCAGTACTTC. This sequence encodes CASSEAASSGSQETQYF.

The chain joins TRBV2 to TRBJ1-1; 7 nucleotides match TRBD1. The CDR3 consists of 14 residues. The J segment lost 5 bases and the V segment lost 5 bases, leaving 8 bases of the junction unmatched. Germline V gene sequence: CDR1 SNHLY, CDR2 FYNNEI. CDR3 sequence reads: CASSPGGSRTEAFF. The CDR3 region has the DNA TGTGCCAGCAGTCCAGGGGGATCTCGGACTGAAGCTTTCTTT.

This chain links TRBV19 with TRBJ2-2; 7 bases align to TRBD2. CDR1 and CDR2 from the germline V gene are LNHDA and SQIVND (reference sequence). The J segment lost 1 base and the V segment lost 8 bases, leaving 4 bases of the junction unmatched. CDR3 length: 14 amino acids. CDR3 residues: CASDAGVNTGELFF. The CDR3 DNA reads TGTGCCAGTGACGCGGGGGTGAACACCGGGGAGCTGTTTTTT.